This T cell receptor beta chain was documented in a study of shared clonotypes between healthy human individuals. Findings of the study overall: Some naive CD4 clonotypes, approximately 4.5%, turned up in common across several donors.

TCRdb's table, derived via immunoSEQ multiplex PCR, lists solely in-frame clones and lacks some. The table lists around 240,000 clones, approximately 70% of them singletons, with 11% in the top ten. A note on this clone: Its antigen is currently unknown.

The CDR3 totals 16 residues. Germline lookup yields CDR1 SGHTA and CDR2 FQGNSA. Trimming removed 1 base at V and 8 bases at J, with 20 bases between. The chain uses TRBV7-2 and TRBJ1-2, with no clear D. The sequenced sample consisted of memory CD4+ T cells sorted from blood. Subset: CD45RA-negative fraction. The receptor comes from a man younger than 45 in good health. In DNA, the CDR3 is TGTGCCAGCAGCTTAGGGCCAGACGGTAAGCCGGGAGGCTACACCTTC. Translating it yields CASSLGPDGKPGGYTF.